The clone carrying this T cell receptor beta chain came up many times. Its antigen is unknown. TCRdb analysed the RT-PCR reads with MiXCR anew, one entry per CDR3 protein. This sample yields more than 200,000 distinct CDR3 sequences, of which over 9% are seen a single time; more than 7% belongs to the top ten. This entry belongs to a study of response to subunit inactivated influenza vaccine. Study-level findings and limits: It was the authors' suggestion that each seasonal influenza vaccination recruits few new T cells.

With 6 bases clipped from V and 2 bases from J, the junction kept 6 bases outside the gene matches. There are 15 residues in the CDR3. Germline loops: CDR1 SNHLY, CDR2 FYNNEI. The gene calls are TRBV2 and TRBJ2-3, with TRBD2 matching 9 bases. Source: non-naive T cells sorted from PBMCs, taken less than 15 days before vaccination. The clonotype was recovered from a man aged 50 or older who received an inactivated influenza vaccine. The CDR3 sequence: CASRTGTSNTDTQYF. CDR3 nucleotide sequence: TGTGCCAGCAGGACCGGGACTAGCAACACAGATACGCAGTATTTT. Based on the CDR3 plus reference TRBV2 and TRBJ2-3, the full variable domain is EPEVTQTPSHQVTQMGQEVILRCVPISNHLYFYWYRQILGQKVEFLVSFYNNEISEKSEIFDDQFSVERPDGSNFTLKIRSTKLEDSAMYFCASRTGTSNTDTQYFGPGTRLTVL.